Listed here are 21 T cell receptor beta chains from one sample, sequenced in a study of blood T cell repertoires in COVID-19. Clones were sequenced by immunoSEQ multiplex PCR, and TCRdb holds only the in-frame ones, with some missing. Here the sample spans approximately 220,000 clones, more than 65% being singletons. The sample consisted of peripheral blood. Receptors originate from a woman between 25 and 40 years old who had recovered from COVID-19.

This chain uses TRBV7-9 with TRBJ2-7, with TRBD1 identical over 8 bases. CDR1 and CDR2 from the germline V gene are SEHNR and FQNEAQ (reference sequence). The CDR3 totals 16 residues. V shed 5 bases and J 7 bases; nucleotides not matched to a gene: 16. DNA of the CDR3: TGTGCCAGCAGCCCACCCCCGGGGACAGGACGTGGGGAGCAGTACTTC. Protein sequence: CASSPPPGTGRGEQYF. Full variable domain (outside the CDR3, taken from reference TRBV7-9 and TRBJ2-7): DTGVSQNPRHKITKRGQNVTFRCDPISEHNRLYWYRQTLGQGPEFLTYFQNEAQLEKSRLLSDRFSAERPKGSFSTLEIQRTEQGDSAMYLCASSPPPGTGRGEQYFGPGTRLTVT.

V gene TRBV3-1 (or the pseudogene TRBV3-2) combines with J gene TRBJ1-5; maybe TRBD1 (6 bases). The germline V gene encodes CDR1 LGHDT and CDR2 YNNKEL (reference sequence). V lost 1 base and J lost 6, with 10 bases in between. The CDR3 is 14 amino acids. DNA of the CDR3: TGTGCCAGCAGCCAAGTGTGGGGGCGTCAGCCCCAGCATTTT. Translated: CASSQVWGRQPQHF.

V usage is TRBV14 and J usage is TRBJ2-5, with 7 nucleotides matching TRBD2. Trimming at V came to 3 bases and at J to 4 bases, leaving 23 bases not matched to a gene. CDR1 is SGHDN, CDR2 FVKESK, per germline. This CDR3 region has 20 residues. The CDR3 sequence is CASSHQSLMLREGTLETQYF. The DNA of the CDR3 is TGTGCCAGCAGCCATCAATCTTTGATGTTGAGGGAGGGGACTTTAGAGACCCAGTACTTC.

The V gene is TRBV5-5, the J gene TRBJ2-5, with 10 bases that match TRBD1. The germline V gene has CDR1 SGHKS and CDR2 YYEKEE (reference sequence). The CDR3 loop spans 15 amino acids. After removal of 2 bases from V and 4 bases from J, the junction contained 5 bases not matched to a gene. The CDR3 loop is CASSLGDRGAETQYF. Written as DNA, the CDR3 is TGTGCCAGCAGCTTAGGGGACAGGGGCGCAGAGACCCAGTACTTC. Combining the CDR3 with reference TRBV5-5 and TRBJ2-5 gives the whole variable domain DAGVTQSPTHLIKTRGQQVTLRCSPISGHKSVSWYQQVLGQGPQFIFQYYEKEERGRGNFPDRFSARQFPNYSSELNVNALLLGDSALYLCASSLGDRGAETQYFGPGTRLLVL.

This chain uses TRBV6-5 with TRBJ1-1; TRBD1 is a possible D gene (6 bases). Germline CDR1 is MNHEY and CDR2 is SVGAGI. Trimming removed 7 bases at V and 1 base at J, with 13 bases between. CDR3 size: 14 residues. The CDR3, as DNA: TGTGCCAGCACCAGGGGCAGAAGGAACACTGAAGCTTTCTTT. Translating it yields CASTRGRRNTEAFF.

V is TRBV9 and J is TRBJ2-7; perhaps TRBD1 as D (5 bases). V was cut by 4 bases and J by 6 bases, with 11 bases left in between. CDR3 length: 12 residues. Germline V lookup: CDR1 SGDLS, CDR2 YYNGEE. CDR3 DNA: TGTGCCAGCAGCCAGGGAAGTTCCGAGCAGTACTTC. This sequence encodes CASSQGSSEQYF. The full variable domain, with the rest looked up from reference TRBV9 and TRBJ2-7, is DSGVTQTPKHLITATGQRVTLRCSPRSGDLSVYWYQQSLDQGLQFLIQYYNGEERAKGNILERFSAQQFPDLHSELNLSSLELGDSALYFCASSQGSSEQYFGPGTRLTVT.

This clone was counted between two and nine times. The chain uses TRBV9 and TRBJ2-1; no clear D. Trimming pared 0 bases from V and 0 bases from J, leaving 10 bases between. Germline values: CDR1 SGDLS, CDR2 YYNGEE. The CDR3 totals 16 residues. CDR3: CASSVDTTRSYNEQFF. CDR3 nucleotide sequence: TGTGCCAGCAGCGTAGACACTACACGCTCCTACAATGAGCAGTTCTTC.

The V call is TRBV6-6, the J call TRBJ2-7; TRBD1 might be the D (6 bases). From germline, CDR1 is MNHNY and CDR2 SVGAGI (reference sequence). Trimming left V 7 bases short and J 2 bases short, with 12 bases between. The CDR3 has 13 amino acids. The CDR3 nucleotides are TGTGCCAGCAATCTGGACAGCCCCTACGAGCAGTACTTC. Its translation is CASNLDSPYEQYF.

A few counts support this clone. J is TRBJ2-7 and V is TRBV7-8; TRBD2 agrees at 9 bases. J gave up 3 bases and V 1 base, and 7 bases lay outside the gene matches. Germline assignment: CDR1 SGHVS and CDR2 FQNEAQ. This CDR3 spans 16 amino acids. The CDR3 sequence: CASSLGLAGNFYEQYF. Here the CDR3 DNA reads TGTGCCAGCAGCTTAGGGCTAGCGGGAAACTTCTACGAGCAGTACTTC.

The chain uses TRBV19 and TRBJ2-7; 8 bases match TRBD2. The germline V gene has CDR1 LNHDA and CDR2 SQIVND (reference sequence). The junction had 11 bases not matched to a gene; V was cut back by 5 bases and J by 5 bases. The CDR3 runs to 15 residues. The CDR3 is CASSSIAGWVNEQYF. CDR3 bases: TGTGCCAGTAGTTCAATAGCGGGGTGGGTCAACGAGCAGTACTTC. Based on the CDR3 plus reference TRBV19 and TRBJ2-7, the full variable domain is DGGITQSPKYLFRKEGQNVTLSCEQNLNHDAMYWYRQDPGQGLRLIYYSQIVNDFQKGDIAEGYSVSREKKESFPLTVTSAQKNPTAFYLCASSSIAGWVNEQYFGPGTRLTVT.

J is TRBJ1-3 and V is TRBV9; D gene uncertain. Germline CDR1 reads SGDLS; CDR2 reads YYNGEE. The V and J ends lost 4 bases and 0 bases respectively, with 14 bases between them. The CDR3 extends over 16 amino acids. The CDR3 region has the DNA TGTGCCAGCAGCCTTAGTGGGCAATTCTCTGGAAACACCATATATTTT. Its translation is CASSLSGQFSGNTIYF.

V gene TRBV27 combines with J gene TRBJ2-1; perhaps TRBD2 as D (6 bases). Germline V gives CDR1 MNHEY, CDR2 SMNVEV (reference sequence). The CDR3 sequence is 15 residues long. Trimming took off 3 bases at V and 5 bases at J, with 14 bases between the two ends. CDR3 sequence: CASSLGGRFNNEQFF. The CDR3 nucleotides are TGTGCCAGCAGTTTGGGTGGGAGGTTCAACAATGAGCAGTTCTTC.

CDR3 coding DNA: TGTGCCATTTCGACGACAGGGGAGGTTGACGAGCAGTACTTC. Translation: CAISTTGEVDEQYF. The chain employs TRBV28 and TRBJ2-7; TRBD1 aligns across 8 bases. The CDR3 runs to 14 residues. The V gene end was trimmed by 10 bases and the J gene end by 5 bases; junction bases not matched to a gene: 13. Germline lookup yields CDR1 MDHEN and CDR2 SYDVKM.

This chain joins TRBV7-6 and TRBJ1-2, with a weak D call TRBD1 (6 bases). This CDR3 is 13 amino acids long. The germline gives CDR1 SGHVS, CDR2 FNYEAQ. V lost 5 bases to trimming and J lost 11 bases, with 18 bases between them. In DNA form, the CDR3 reads TGTGCCAGCAGCCAAATGGGGGGGGCCAGTTACACCTTC. Protein sequence: CASSQMGGASYTF.

This clone has just a few counts. V gene TRBV21-1 combines with J gene TRBJ2-1; the table's D gene call, TRBD1, was not cross checked with the DNA. TRBV21-1 is classified as a pseudogene. The CDR3 runs to 16 residues. DNA for the CDR3: TGTGCCAGCAACTATGCCCAGGGACAGGGTTTCGATGAGCAGTTCTTC. Protein sequence: CASNYAQGQGFDEQFF.

The genes are TRBV12-3 or TRBV12-4 and TRBJ1-2; possibly TRBD1 for D (5 bases). Trimming removed 10 bases at V and 8 bases at J, with 17 bases between. This CDR3 is built from 12 residues. CDR3 sequence reads: CATGRGFRGYTF. The CDR3 nucleotides are TGTGCCACCGGAAGGGGTTTCCGGGGCTACACCTTC.

In DNA, the CDR3 is TGTGCCAGCTCATTAGGACAGGACTACGAGCAGTACTTC. As protein: CASSLGQDYEQYF. The V gene is TRBV18, the J gene TRBJ2-7; 7 bases are a match to TRBD1. V shed 5 bases, J shed 3 bases, and the junction held 4 bases outside the gene matches. The CDR3 is made up of 13 amino acids. Germline lookup yields CDR1 KGHSH and CDR2 LQKENI.

The chain employs TRBV18 and TRBJ2-7, with D hard to call. The V gene lost 2 bases and the J gene lost 5 bases, with 16 bases spanning the gap. The germline gives CDR1 KGHSH, CDR2 LQKENI. CDR3 length: 15 residues. The CDR3 loop is CASSPAPPSADEQYF. The CDR3 DNA reads TGTGCCAGCTCACCAGCGCCCCCGTCGGCGGACGAGCAGTACTTC.

This sequence joins TRBV5-1 and TRBJ1-3; 8 bases match TRBD1. The CDR3 contains 14 residues. The trim removed 4 bases at V and 4 bases at J, leaving 4 bases unmatched. Germline V lookup: CDR1 SGHRS, CDR2 YFSETQ. CDR3 sequence reads: CASSGGTGGNTIYF. Here the CDR3 DNA reads TGCGCCAGCAGCGGCGGGACAGGCGGAAACACCATATATTTT.

This chain links TRBV3-1 (or the pseudogene TRBV3-2) with TRBJ1-6; no clear D gene. This CDR3 region has 13 residues. Germline CDR1 LGHDT, CDR2 YNNKEL (reference sequence). Trimming took 0 bases from V and 13 from J, leaving 10 bases between them. CDR3 residues: CASSQDLSSPLHF. The CDR3 DNA is TGTGCCAGCAGCCAAGATCTGTCCTCTCCCCTCCACTTT.

V usage is TRBV5-1 and J usage is TRBJ2-1; weak D call: TRBD1 (5 bases). The ends were cut back, 5 bases at V and 8 bases at J, with 17 bases in the middle. The CDR3 covers 14 residues. Germline values: CDR1 SGHRS, CDR2 YFSETQ. The CDR3: CASRQDPPAYEQFF. The CDR3, as DNA: TGCGCCAGCAGACAGGATCCCCCTGCATATGAGCAGTTCTTC.